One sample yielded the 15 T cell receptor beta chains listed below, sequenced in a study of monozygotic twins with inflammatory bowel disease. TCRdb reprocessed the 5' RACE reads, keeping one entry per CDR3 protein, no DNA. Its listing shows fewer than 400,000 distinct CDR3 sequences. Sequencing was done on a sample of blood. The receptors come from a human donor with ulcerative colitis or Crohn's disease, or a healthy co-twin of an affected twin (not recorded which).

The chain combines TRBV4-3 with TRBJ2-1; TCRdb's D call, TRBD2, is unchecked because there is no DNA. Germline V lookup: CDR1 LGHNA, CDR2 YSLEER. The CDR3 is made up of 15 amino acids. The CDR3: CASSLKIGSGGEQFF.

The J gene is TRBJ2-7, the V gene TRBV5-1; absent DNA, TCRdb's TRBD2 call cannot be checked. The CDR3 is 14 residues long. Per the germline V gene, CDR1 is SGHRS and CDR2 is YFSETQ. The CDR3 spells CASSLVDSPYEQYF.

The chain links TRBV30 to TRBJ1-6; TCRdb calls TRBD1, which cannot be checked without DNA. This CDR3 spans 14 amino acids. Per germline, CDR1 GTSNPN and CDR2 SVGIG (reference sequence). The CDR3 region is CAWSVRRGNSPLHF.

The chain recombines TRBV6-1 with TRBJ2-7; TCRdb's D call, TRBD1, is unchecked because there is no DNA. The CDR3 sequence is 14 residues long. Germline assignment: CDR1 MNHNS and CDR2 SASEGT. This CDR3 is CASSGWDTSYEQYF.

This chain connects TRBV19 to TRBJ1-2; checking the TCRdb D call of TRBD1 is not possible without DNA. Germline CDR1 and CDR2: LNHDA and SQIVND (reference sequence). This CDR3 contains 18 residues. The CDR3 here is CASSIDLRGLQGWTGYTF. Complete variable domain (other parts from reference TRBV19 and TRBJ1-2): DGGITQSPKYLFRKEGQNVTLSCEQNLNHDAMYWYRQDPGQGLRLIYYSQIVNDFQKGDIAEGYSVSREKKESFPLTVTSAQKNPTAFYLCASSIDLRGLQGWTGYTFGSGTRLTVV.

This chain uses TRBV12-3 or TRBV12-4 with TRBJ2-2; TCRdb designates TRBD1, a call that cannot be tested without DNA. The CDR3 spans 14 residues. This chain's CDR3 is CASRGRINTGELFF.

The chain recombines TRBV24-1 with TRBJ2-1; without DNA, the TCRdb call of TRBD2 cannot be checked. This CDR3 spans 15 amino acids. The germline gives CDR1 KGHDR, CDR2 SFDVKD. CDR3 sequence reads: CATSDLWIAPNEQFF.

This CDR3 is CASSQWAGTGGSANTIYF. This chain joins TRBV11-2 and TRBJ1-3; TCRdb outputs TRBD1, but without DNA this stays unchecked. Germline loops: CDR1 SGHAT, CDR2 FQNNGV. CDR3 length equals 18 residues. The complete variable domain, with remaining parts taken from reference TRBV11-2 and TRBJ1-3, reads EAGVAQSPRYKIIEKRQSVAFWCNPISGHATLYWYQQILGQGPKLLIQFQNNGVVDDSQLPKDRFSAERLKGVDSTLKIQPAKLEDSAVYLCASSQWAGTGGSANTIYFGEGSWLTVV.

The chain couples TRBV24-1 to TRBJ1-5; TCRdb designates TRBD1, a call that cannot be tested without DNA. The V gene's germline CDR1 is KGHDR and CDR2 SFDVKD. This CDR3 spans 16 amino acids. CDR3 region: CATSDPGTGGNQPQHF.

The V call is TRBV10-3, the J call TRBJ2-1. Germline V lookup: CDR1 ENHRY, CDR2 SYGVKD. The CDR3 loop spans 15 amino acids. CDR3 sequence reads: CAISGMGSPYNEQFF.

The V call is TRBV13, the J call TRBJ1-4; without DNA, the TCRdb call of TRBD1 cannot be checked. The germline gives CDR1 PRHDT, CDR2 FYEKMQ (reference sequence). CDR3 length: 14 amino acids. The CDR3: CASGQGQGVRKLFF.

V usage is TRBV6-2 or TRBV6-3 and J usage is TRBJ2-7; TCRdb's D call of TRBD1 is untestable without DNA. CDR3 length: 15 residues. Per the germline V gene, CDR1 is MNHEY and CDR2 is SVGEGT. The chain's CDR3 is CASSLGQGNSYVQYF.

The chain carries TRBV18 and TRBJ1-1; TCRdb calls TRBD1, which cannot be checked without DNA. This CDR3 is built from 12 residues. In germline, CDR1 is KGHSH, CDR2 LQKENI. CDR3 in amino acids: CASSKTGSEAFF.

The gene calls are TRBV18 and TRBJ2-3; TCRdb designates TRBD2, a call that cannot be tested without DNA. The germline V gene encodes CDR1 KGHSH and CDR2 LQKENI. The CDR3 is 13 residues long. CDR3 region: CASSAGGTDTQYF.

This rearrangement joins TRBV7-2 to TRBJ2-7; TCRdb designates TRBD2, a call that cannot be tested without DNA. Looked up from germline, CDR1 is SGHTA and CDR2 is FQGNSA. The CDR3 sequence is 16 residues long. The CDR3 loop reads CASSSRGRGRTYEQYF.